Listed here are 18 T cell receptor beta chains from one sample, sequenced in a study of blood T cells in healthy people across ages. The second PCR ran about 6 to 11 cycles with a sample-barcoded 5' primer and J-beta primers. TCRdb re-analysed the 5' RACE reads in MiXCR, keeping a single row per CDR3 protein. Among 760,000 or so distinct CDR3 sequences listed, around 25% were seen once. The same specimen was also included in a second study, on T cells of mothers and their children.

The sequencing input was blood. Receptor source: a boy under 18 in good health.

The V gene is TRBV5-1, the J gene TRBJ1-4, with D possibly matching TRBD1 (6 bases). This CDR3 is 15 amino acids long. V was pared by 4 bases and J by 7 bases, with 17 bases between. Germline V gene sequence: CDR1 SGHRS, CDR2 YFSETQ. This CDR3 reads CASSLSGGLSEKLFF. DNA of the CDR3: TGCGCCAGCAGCCTCAGCGGGGGGCTCAGTGAAAAACTGTTTTTT.

This clonotype was recorded a few times. The rearrangement uses TRBV3-1 and TRBJ2-5; 8 bases are a match to TRBD2. This CDR3 comprises 14 residues. CDR1 is LGHDT, CDR2 YNNKEL, per germline (reference sequence). V shed 4 bases and J 3 bases; nucleotides not matched to a gene: 4. This chain's CDR3 is CASSPLAGKETQYF. The DNA for the CDR3 is TGTGCCAGCAGCCCGTTAGCGGGAAAAGAGACCCAGTACTTC.

The V call is TRBV27, the J call TRBJ2-6; the D is unclear. The CDR3 totals 14 residues. Germline values: CDR1 MNHEY, CDR2 SMNVEV (reference sequence). Trimming stripped 5 bases from V and 0 bases from J, with 5 bases between. The CDR3 spells CASSPRSGANVLTF. In DNA, the CDR3 is TGTGCCAGCAGTCCCCGCTCTGGGGCCAACGTCCTGACTTTC.

This clonotype was recorded a few times. This chain links TRBV3-1 with TRBJ2-3; TRBD2 aligns across 9 bases. The CDR3 has 17 amino acids. The germline CDR1 and CDR2 sequences are LGHDT and YNNKEL (reference sequence). The J segment lost 5 bases and the V segment lost 0 bases, leaving 9 bases of the junction unmatched. DNA for the CDR3: TGTGCCAGCAGCCAAGAACGGCTAGCGGGAACAGTAGATACGCAGTATTTT. It translates to CASSQERLAGTVDTQYF.

Only a few counts were recorded for this clonotype. The DNA of the CDR3 is TGCAGCGTTGCTGGACAGGGGGCCCCCGACACCGGGGAGCTGTTTTTT. Encoded protein: CSVAGQGAPDTGELFF. The chain recombines TRBV29-1 with TRBJ2-2, with 11 positions matching TRBD1. The trim removed 4 bases at V and 3 bases at J, leaving 7 bases unmatched. CDR3 size: 16 residues. Germline CDR1 reads SQVTM; CDR2 reads ANQGSEA.

This clonotype was seen only a few times. This chain joins TRBV9 and TRBJ2-5; D is uncertain. The germline gives CDR1 SGDLS, CDR2 YYNGEE. This CDR3 comprises 14 residues. Trimming removed 0 bases at V and 4 bases at J, with 10 bases between. CDR3 loop: CASSVEGMGETQYF. The CDR3 region has the DNA TGTGCCAGCAGCGTAGAAGGCATGGGAGAGACCCAGTACTTC.

V gene TRBV7-8 combines with J gene TRBJ2-3; 10 nucleotides match TRBD1. The junction had 7 bases not matched to a gene; V was cut back by 3 bases and J by 4 bases. The CDR3 is 16 amino acids. The germline V gene encodes CDR1 SGHVS and CDR2 FQNEAQ. CDR3 protein: CASSFFGTGVADTQYF. In DNA form, the CDR3 reads TGTGCCAGCAGCTTTTTTGGGACAGGGGTCGCAGATACGCAGTATTTT.

This clonotype was seen a few times. The V and J genes are TRBV28 and TRBJ2-1; weak D call: TRBD2 (6 bases). Trimming removed 4 bases from V and 0 bases from J, with 16 bases in between. This CDR3 spans 17 amino acids. Germline V gene sequence: CDR1 MDHEN, CDR2 SYDVKM. CDR3 amino acids: CASSSRWLASSYNEQFF. The CDR3 DNA reads as TGTGCCAGCAGTTCAAGGTGGCTAGCGAGCTCCTACAATGAGCAGTTCTTC.

The rearrangement links TRBV27 to TRBJ2-7; TRBD1 agrees at 9 bases. This CDR3 is built from 14 residues. The ends lost 8 bases at V and 2 bases at J; junction bases unmatched: 7. The germline V gene has CDR1 MNHEY and CDR2 SMNVEV (reference sequence). The chain's CDR3 is CASGDRGRTYEQYF. CDR3 nucleotides: TGTGCCAGCGGTGACAGGGGGAGGACCTACGAGCAGTACTTC.

The gene calls are TRBV7-2 and TRBJ2-3; 10 nucleotides line up with TRBD2. J was trimmed by 6 bases and V by 5 bases; bases with no gene match: 5. The CDR3 is made up of 14 amino acids. The germline V gene encodes CDR1 SGHTA and CDR2 FQGNSA. CDR3 protein: CASSQGGLADTQYF. DNA for the CDR3: TGTGCCAGCAGCCAGGGGGGACTAGCGGATACGCAGTATTTT.

J is TRBJ2-1 and V is TRBV29-1, with D unclear. The CDR3 is 11 amino acids. The germline CDR1 and CDR2 sequences are SQVTM and ANQGSEA. V lost 3 bases and J 4 bases, leaving 4 bases between the germline ends. CDR3 nucleotide sequence: TGCAGCGTTGATGGGTACAATGAGCAGTTCTTC. Translation gives CSVDGYNEQFF.

In this sample, this clonotype turned up a few times. The chain recombines TRBV20-1 with TRBJ2-1, with unresolved D. The length of the CDR3 is 12 residues. Germline values: CDR1 DFQATT, CDR2 SNEGSKA (reference sequence). The V and J ends lost 6 bases and 9 bases respectively, with 15 bases between them. CDR3 region: CSATTDTLEQFF. The CDR3 DNA sequence: TGCAGTGCCACGACCGACACCCTTGAGCAGTTCTTC.

In this sample, this clonotype turned up a few times. The rearrangement joins TRBV4-3 to TRBJ1-2; unclear D gene. Germline V lookup: CDR1 LGHNA, CDR2 YSLEER. Trimming cost V 0 bases and J 7 bases, with 15 bases left between them. The CDR3 consists of 15 residues. The CDR3, as DNA: TGCGCCAGCAGCCAAGATGGCGGCCCTACCCTTGGCTACACCTTC. Protein: CASSQDGGPTLGYTF.

This clonotype has just a few counts. This rearrangement joins TRBV29-1 to TRBJ1-4; 8 nucleotides agree with TRBD1. The ends lost 3 bases at V and 7 bases at J; junction bases unmatched: 4. This CDR3 has 13 amino acids. Per germline, CDR1 SQVTM and CDR2 ANQGSEA. For the CDR3, the DNA is TGCAGCGTTGAGGGACAGGATGGTGAAAAACTGTTTTTT. Its translation: CSVEGQDGEKLFF.

J is TRBJ2-3 and V is TRBV20-1; TRBD1 might be the D (6 bases). CDR1 is DFQATT, CDR2 SNEGSKA, per germline (reference sequence). The CDR3 runs 13 residues. V lost 4 bases and J lost 3, with 11 bases in between. The CDR3 is CSATDSLTDTQYF. CDR3 DNA sequence: TGCAGTGCTACGGACAGTTTGACAGATACGCAGTATTTT.

This clonotype was seen at least ten times. The rearrangement uses TRBV11-2 and TRBJ2-5; 7 nucleotides align to TRBD1. The CDR3 consists of 16 residues. Germline lookup yields CDR1 SGHAT and CDR2 FQNNGV. J lost 5 bases, V lost 3 bases, and 12 bases had no gene match. The CDR3 region has the DNA TGTGCCAGCAGCTTCAGTGGAAAGGGGGCACGGGAGACCCAGTACTTC. Translating gives CASSFSGKGARETQYF.

A few counts support this clonotype. V gene TRBV15 combines with J gene TRBJ1-4; TRBD1 aligns across 7 bases. CDR3 length equals 18 residues. Germline CDR1 reads LNHNV; CDR2 reads YYDKDF (reference sequence). J lost 3 bases, V lost 3 bases, and 13 bases had no gene match. CDR3 residues: CATSSPDRVGAANEKLFF. Written as DNA, the CDR3 is TGTGCCACCAGCAGTCCCGACAGGGTTGGTGCGGCTAATGAAAAACTGTTTTTT.

The chain combines TRBV19 with TRBJ2-1, with D tentatively TRBD1 (8 bases). CDR1 and CDR2 (germline): LNHDA, SQIVND (reference sequence). This CDR3 is built from 14 residues. V was pared by 10 bases and J by 6 bases, with 19 bases between. This chain's CDR3 is CATLQGGISNEQFF. The DNA for the CDR3 is TGTGCCACCCTACAGGGGGGGATCTCCAATGAGCAGTTCTTC. The full variable domain, in which reference TRBV19 and TRBJ2-1 provide the parts outside the CDR3, is DGGITQSPKYLFRKEGQNVTLSCEQNLNHDAMYWYRQDPGQGLRLIYYSQIVNDFQKGDIAEGYSVSREKKESFPLTVTSAQKNPTAFYLCATLQGGISNEQFFGPGTRLTVL.